The clone carrying this T cell receptor (beta chain) was detected ten times or more. The antigen is undetermined. This sample stems from a study of T cells in Graves' hyperthyroidism and ophthalmopathy. Study details: Pretreatment peripheral blood was obtained at initial diagnosis. General observations from the study: Among clonotypes expanded in thyroid above 0.001, most were also found in blood.

Germline V gene sequence: CDR1 SEHNR, CDR2 FQNEAQ (reference sequence). V lost 0 bases, J lost 3 bases, and 8 bases lay in between. CDR3 size: 14 residues. Ophthalmopathy cases met thresholds of Clinical Activity Score at least 3, NOSPECS grade at least 4 and duration under 3 months. Clinical symptoms, serum thyroxine and TRAb, thyroid ultrasound and orbital computed tomography together formed the diagnostic basis. Regions amplified from RNA transcripts were the TCR beta CDR3 regions. The TCR CDR3 was amplified in a first-round RT-PCR using the HTBI primer set. MiXCR, run by TCRdb on the multiplex PCR reads, gives a single entry per CDR3 protein. This table has hundreds of thousands of distinct CDR3 sequences, roughly 14% appearing once.

The sequence was obtained from a woman between 40 and 55 years old with Graves' ophthalmopathy. The source material was blood. The rearrangement uses TRBV7-9 and TRBJ1-1; no clear D. The CDR3 is CASSLAPEDTEAFF. Written as DNA, the CDR3 is TGTGCCAGCAGCTTAGCGCCGGAGGACACTGAAGCTTTCTTT.